This TCR beta chain is drawn from a study of regulatory T cells in long-lasting Graves disease. Time point noted: newly diagnosed GD, antithyroid drugs for less than 3 months. Preparation of the TCR library used RNA extracted from PBMCs. TCR beta libraries were built with iRepertoire HTBI primers and Arm-PCR of CDR3 regions. TCRdb itself ran the multiplex PCR reads through MiXCR, one entry per CDR3 protein. Of some 250,000 distinct CDR3 sequences in the sample, 18% were seen once. This clonotype has ten or more counts. The sample was also reused in another study, on T cells in Graves' hyperthyroidism and ophthalmopathy.

The sequence derives from a woman in her 30s with Graves disease. Sequenced here: peripheral blood mononuclear cells (PBMCs), sampled at new diagnosis, from a patient treated with antithyroid drugs.

The CDR3 here is CASSLRYDTGAQYF. The CDR3 DNA is TGTGCCAGCAGTTTACGATATGATACCGGGGCCCAGTACTTC. This chain uses TRBV27 with TRBJ2-5; possible D gene TRBD2, 5 bases. From germline, CDR1 is MNHEY and CDR2 SMNVEV (reference sequence). CDR3 size: 14 residues. V gave up 2 bases and J gave up 9 bases, with 16 bases separating them.